This TCR beta chain was profiled in a study of molecular identifiers for immune sequencing clone quantification. At the level of the study: Four of five splits of RNA from around 18,000 or 91,000 naive CD8 cells were sequenced in replicates.

Germline CDR1 MGHDK, CDR2 SYGVNS. CDR3 length: 16 residues. Unmatched junction bases numbered 7, after V lost 6 bases and J lost 0 bases. This clonotype was detected only a few times. TCRdb independently ran MiXCR on the PCR reads; one entry per CDR3 protein. The sample lists a few hundred thousand distinct CDR3 sequences; roughly a fifth were seen once. With RNA at 10%, 30% or 50%, naive CD8 libraries came from roughly 18,000 to 920,000 sorted cells. CD8+CD4-CCR7+CD45RA+ cells were sorted as naive CD8 T cells. The genes are TRBV25-1 and TRBJ2-2; 7 bases are shared with TRBD2. Material for sequencing was naive CD8+ T cells from blood, with Jurkat cell RNA spiked in. Regarding subset: FACS-sorted CD8+CD4-CCR7+CD45RA+ naive T cells. The clonotype was recovered from a human donor in good health. Some libraries in this study had Jurkat cell RNA spiked in. CDR3 coding DNA: TGTGCCAGCAGCTCCTGGGGGGGACCGAACACCGGGGAGCTGTTTTTT. The encoded protein is CASSSWGGPNTGELFF.